The 3 T cell receptor beta chains listed next were all sequenced from one sample in a study of blood T cell repertoires in COVID-19. Sequencing used immunoSEQ multiplex PCR; TCRdb keeps in-frame clones, though not all of them. The repertoire holds a few hundred thousand clones, 84% seen once, with about 20% in the top ten. The sequenced sample was peripheral blood. These receptors were collected from a man aged 25-40 years with active or convalescent COVID-19.

This clone was seen only once. V and J are TRBV5-4 and TRBJ2-1; a possible D gene is TRBD2 (5 bases). V dropped 0 bases and J dropped 15 bases, with 16 bases sitting between them. Germline V gene data show CDR1 as SGHNT and CDR2 as YYREEE (reference sequence). The CDR3 extends over 13 amino acids. This chain's CDR3 is CASSLEWGSEGFF. CDR3 coding DNA: TGTGCCAGCAGCTTGGAATGGGGTAGCGAGGGGTTCTTC.

This chain links TRBV4-3 with TRBJ2-1, with D tentatively TRBD2 (5 bases). Deletions cut 2 bases from V and 0 bases from J, with 11 bases between. From germline, CDR1 is LGHNA and CDR2 YSLEER. The CDR3 spans 16 residues. CDR3 amino acids: CASSQLLAPSYNEQFF. The CDR3 coding sequence is TGCGCCAGCAGCCAACTTCTAGCCCCCTCCTACAATGAGCAGTTCTTC.

This chain uses TRBV4-2 with TRBJ1-2; no reliable D call. Trimming stripped 0 bases from V and 4 bases from J, with 12 bases between. This CDR3 has 15 amino acids. Germline loops: CDR1 LGHNA, CDR2 YNFKEQ. The CDR3 DNA reads TGTGCCAGCAGCCAAGAATGGACTGGAATCTATGGCTACACCTTC. Translated: CASSQEWTGIYGYTF.